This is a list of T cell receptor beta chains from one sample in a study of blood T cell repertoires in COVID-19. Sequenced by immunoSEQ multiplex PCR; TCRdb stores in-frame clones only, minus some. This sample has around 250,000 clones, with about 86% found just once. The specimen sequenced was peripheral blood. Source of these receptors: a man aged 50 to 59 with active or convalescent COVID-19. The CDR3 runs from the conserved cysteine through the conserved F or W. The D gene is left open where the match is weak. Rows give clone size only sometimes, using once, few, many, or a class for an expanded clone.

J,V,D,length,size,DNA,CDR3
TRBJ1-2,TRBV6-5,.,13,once,TGTGCCAGCAGTTACCCCGGGGACTATGGCTACACCTTC,CASSYPGDYGYTF
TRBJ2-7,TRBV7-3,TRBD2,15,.,TGTGCCAGCAGCCCCCAAGGAGCGGGGGCGTACGAGCAGTACTTC,CASSPQGAGAYEQYF
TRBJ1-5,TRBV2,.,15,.,TGTGCCAGCAGACCACACACACAAATCAATCAGCCCCAGCATTTT,CASRPHTQINQPQHF
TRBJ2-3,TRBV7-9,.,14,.,TGTGCCAGCAGCTTAGGGCGGACAACAGATACGCAGTATTTT,CASSLGRTTDTQYF
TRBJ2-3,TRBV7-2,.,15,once,TGTGCCAGCAGCTTACTATTTTCTAGCACAGATACGCAGTATTTT,CASSLLFSSTDTQYF
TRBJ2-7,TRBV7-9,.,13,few,TGTGCCAGCAGCTTAGGACAGTTCTACGAGCAGTACTTC,CASSLGQFYEQYF
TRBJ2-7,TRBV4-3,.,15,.,TGCGCCAGCAGCCAAGATCGGCTAGCGTCCTACGAGCAGTACTTC,CASSQDRLASYEQYF
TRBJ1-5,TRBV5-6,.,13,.,TGTGCCAGCAGCCCCCAGGGATTCTGGCCCCAGCATTTT,CASSPQGFWPQHF
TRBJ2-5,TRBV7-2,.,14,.,TGTGCCAGCAGCGCTGGGGCTAGCGAAGAGACCCAGTACTTC,CASSAGASEETQYF
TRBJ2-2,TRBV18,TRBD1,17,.,TGTGCCAGCTCACCATTACCAGACAGGGGGCAGACCGGGGAGCTGTTTTTT,CASSPLPDRGQTGELFF
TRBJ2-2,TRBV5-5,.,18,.,TGTGCCAGCAGCCGGATCAATCAGCGTGACAGTAACACCGGGGAGCTGTTTTTT,CASSRINQRDSNTGELFF
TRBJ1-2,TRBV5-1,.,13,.,TGCGCCAGCAGCGCCCCGGGATCGTGGGGCTACACCTTC,CASSAPGSWGYTF
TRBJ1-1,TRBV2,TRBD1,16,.,TGTGCCAGCAGTGAACAACCACAGGGGCGTCTCACTGAAGCTTTCTTT,CASSEQPQGRLTEAFF
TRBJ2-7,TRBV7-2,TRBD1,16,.,TGTGCCAGCAGCATAGACCGACAGGGGGGTTCCTACGAGCAGTACTTC,CASSIDRQGGSYEQYF
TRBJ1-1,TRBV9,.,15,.,TGTGCCAGCAGCGCCCAAGGACGGGGGGGTACTGAAGCTTTCTTT,CASSAQGRGGTEAFF
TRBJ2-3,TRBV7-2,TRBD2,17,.,TGTGCCAGCAGCCTAACTAGCGGGGGTCCCCATGCAGATACGCAGTATTTT,CASSLTSGGPHADTQYF
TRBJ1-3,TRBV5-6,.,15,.,TGTGCCAGCAGCTTGGGACTTTCCTCTGGAAACACCATATATTTT,CASSLGLSSGNTIYF
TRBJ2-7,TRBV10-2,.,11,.,TGCGCCAGCGTTGCGGGACCGGAGCAGTACTTC,CASVAGPEQYF
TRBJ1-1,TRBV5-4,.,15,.,TGTGCCAGCAGCTTGATGACAGGCGGGAACACTGAAGCTTTCTTT,CASSLMTGGNTEAFF
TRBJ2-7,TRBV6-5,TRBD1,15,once,TGTGCCAGCAGTCCTTCCCGGGACAGCCCATACGAGCAGTACTTC,CASSPSRDSPYEQYF
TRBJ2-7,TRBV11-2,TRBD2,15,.,TGTGCCAGCAGCCCAATCGGCGGGAGCTCCTACGAGCAGTACTTC,CASSPIGGSSYEQYF
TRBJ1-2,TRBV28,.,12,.,TGTGCCAGCAGTTTAGGTTCGGTAGGCTACACCTTC,CASSLGSVGYTF
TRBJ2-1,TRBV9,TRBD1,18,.,TGTGCCAGCAGCGTAGCTACCCTCGGGACAGGTTCCTACAATGAGCAGTTCTTC,CASSVATLGTGSYNEQFF
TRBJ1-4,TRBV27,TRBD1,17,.,TGTGCCAGCAGTTTACAGGGGGCCGGATTAACTAATGAAAAACTGTTTTTT,CASSLQGAGLTNEKLFF
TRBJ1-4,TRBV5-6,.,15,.,TGTGCCAGCAGCGGATTACAGGGCCGGGGTGAAAAACTGTTTTTT,CASSGLQGRGEKLFF
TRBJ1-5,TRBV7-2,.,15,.,TGTGCCAGCAATCTTCAGGTAGATAGCAATCAGCCCCAGCATTTT,CASNLQVDSNQPQHF
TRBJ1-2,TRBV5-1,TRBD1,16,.,TGCGCCAGCAGCCCTTGGGACAGGAATCATGACTATGGCTACACCTTC,CASSPWDRNHDYGYTF
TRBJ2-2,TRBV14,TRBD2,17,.,TGTGCCAGCAGCCAATCATTAGCGGGACTAAACACCGGGGAGCTGTTTTTT,CASSQSLAGLNTGELFF
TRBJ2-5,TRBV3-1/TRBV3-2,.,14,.,TGTGCCAGCAGCCTCCGGGACACCCAAGAGACCCAGTACTTC,CASSLRDTQETQYF
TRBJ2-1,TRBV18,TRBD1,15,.,TGTGCCAGCTCGGGAGGACAGGGTCCAGGCAATGAGCAGTTCTTC,CASSGGQGPGNEQFF
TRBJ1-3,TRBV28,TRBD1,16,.,TGTGCCAGCAGTTCAAGGGGGCTCAGCTCTGGAAACACCATATATTTT,CASSSRGLSSGNTIYF
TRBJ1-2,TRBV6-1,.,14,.,TGTGCCAGCAGTGACCCGGGGGGGGGATATGGCTACACCTTC,CASSDPGGGYGYTF
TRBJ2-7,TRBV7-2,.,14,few,TGTGCCAGCAGCTTACTACAGGCGAGTTACGAGCAGTACTTC,CASSLLQASYEQYF
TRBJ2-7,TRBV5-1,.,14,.,TGCGCCAGCAGCGGGGGGGCGACCAACTACGAGCAGTACTTC,CASSGGATNYEQYF
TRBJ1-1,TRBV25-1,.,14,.,TGTGCCAGCAGTGAAGAATCAGTCGACACTGAAGCTTTCTTT,CASSEESVDTEAFF
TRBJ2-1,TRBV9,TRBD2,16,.,TGTGCCAGCAGCGTAGCTGGGGCGGGGGGGTACAATGAGCAGTTCTTC,CASSVAGAGGYNEQFF
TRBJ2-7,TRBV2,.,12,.,TGTGCCAGCATTGGGGGCGAGTACGAGCAGTACTTC,CASIGGEYEQYF
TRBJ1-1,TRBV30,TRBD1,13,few,TGTGCCTGGAGTCCTGACAGGGGCACTGAAGCTTTCTTT,CAWSPDRGTEAFF
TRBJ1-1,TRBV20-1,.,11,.,TGCAGTGCTAGGCAGGACACTGAAGCTTTCTTT,CSARQDTEAFF
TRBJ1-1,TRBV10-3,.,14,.,TGTGCCCTCAGGGGAATGGAGGGGAGCACTGAAGCTTTCTTT,CALRGMEGSTEAFF
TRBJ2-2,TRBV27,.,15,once,TGTGCCAGTCGTTCAGGGGTGAAGAACACCGGGGAGCTGTTTTTT,CASRSGVKNTGELFF
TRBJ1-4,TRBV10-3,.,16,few,TGTGCCATCAGTGAGTCGGCCGGGGGGAATGGGGAAAAACTGTTTTTT,CAISESAGGNGEKLFF
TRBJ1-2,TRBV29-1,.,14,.,TGCAGCGTTGAAGATAGGGCGGGGGATACTGGCTACACCTTC,CSVEDRAGDTGYTF
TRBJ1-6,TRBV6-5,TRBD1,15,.,TGTGCCAGCAGTAGTCCGGGACAGGCTAATTCACCCCTCCACTTT,CASSSPGQANSPLHF
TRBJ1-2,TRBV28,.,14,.,TGTGCCAGCAGTTTCGGCGGGGAAAACTATGGCTACACCTTC,CASSFGGENYGYTF
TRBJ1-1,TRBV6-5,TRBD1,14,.,TGTGCCAGCAGTTTAAGACAGGGAGCCACTGAAGCTTTCTTT,CASSLRQGATEAFF
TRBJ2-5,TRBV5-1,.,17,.,TGCGCCAGCAGCTTGGCGCCCAGCGGGTTTTACCAAGAGACCCAGTACTTC,CASSLAPSGFYQETQYF
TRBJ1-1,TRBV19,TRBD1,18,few,TGTGCCAGTAGTACAACCCCGGGACAGGGGAAAGCGGACACTGAAGCTTTCTTT,CASSTTPGQGKADTEAFF
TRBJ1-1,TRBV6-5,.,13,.,TGTGCCAGCAGTAACGCGGGGGGCACTGAAGCTTTCTTT,CASSNAGGTEAFF
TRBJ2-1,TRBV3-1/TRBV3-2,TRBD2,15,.,TGTGCCAGCAGCCAAGTACCTAGCGGGGGGTATGAGCAGTTCTTC,CASSQVPSGGYEQFF
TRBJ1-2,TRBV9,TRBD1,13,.,TGTGCCAGCAGCGTAGGGGACAGGCCGGGCTACACCTTC,CASSVGDRPGYTF
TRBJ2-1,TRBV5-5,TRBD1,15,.,TGTGCCAGCAGCTCACCGGGACAGGGGTTGGTTGAGCAGTTCTTC,CASSSPGQGLVEQFF
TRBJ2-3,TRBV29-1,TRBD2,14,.,TGCAGCGTTGCGCCAGCGGGGGTGACAGATACGCAGTATTTT,CSVAPAGVTDTQYF